One sample yielded the 9 T cell receptor beta chains listed below, sequenced in a study of cytomegalovirus exposure and HLA in healthy donors. The primer mix had 60 Vbeta and 13 Jbeta primers. Here immunoSEQ multiplex PCR was the method, and the copy in TCRdb shows in-frame clones only, minus some. The data show hundreds of thousands of clones, around 89% seen once. The sample was PBMCs. Receptor source: a woman aged 18 to 35 in good health and CMV-seronegative.

The chain joins TRBV10-3 to TRBJ1-4; the match to TRBD1 covers 8 bases. The junction had 11 bases not matched to a gene; V was cut back by 3 bases and J by 5 bases. The CDR3 extends over 17 amino acids. Germline CDR1 ENHRY, CDR2 SYGVKD. CDR3 amino acids: CAISDPDRGAANEKLFF. As DNA, the CDR3 is TGTGCCATCAGTGACCCTGACAGGGGAGCGGCAAATGAAAAACTGTTTTTT.

The J gene is TRBJ2-3, the V gene TRBV5-1; possibly TRBD1 for D (6 bases). Trimming took off 0 bases at V and 2 bases at J, with 7 bases between the two ends. Germline CDR1 is SGHRS and CDR2 is YFSETQ. This CDR3 has 14 residues. The DNA for the CDR3 is TGCGCCAGCAGCTTGGCAGGGGTCACAGATACGCAGTATTTT. Translated: CASSLAGVTDTQYF.

The rearrangement uses TRBV19 and TRBJ2-2, with D unresolved. Trimming cost V 5 bases and J 4 bases, with 5 bases left between them. CDR1 is LNHDA, CDR2 SQIVND, per germline (reference sequence). The CDR3 totals 12 residues. CDR3 residues: CASSLLTGELFF. The CDR3 nucleotides read TGTGCCAGTAGTCTCCTCACCGGGGAGCTGTTTTTT.

This clone was counted between two and nine times. The rearrangement joins TRBV5-4 to TRBJ1-1, with 7 bases fitting TRBD1. The CDR3 totals 18 residues. V shed 6 bases, J shed 5 bases, and the junction held 22 bases outside the gene matches. CDR1 and CDR2 from the germline V gene are SGHNT and YYREEE (reference sequence). CDR3 sequence: CASKKWGQDRSLRTEAFF. The DNA of the CDR3 is TGTGCCAGCAAGAAGTGGGGTCAGGACAGGAGTCTACGTACTGAAGCTTTCTTT.

This clone appeared a single time. The chain combines TRBV6-1 with TRBJ2-5; 8 nucleotides align to TRBD1. The end of the DNA is better explained by TRBJ2-7, so the J call may be wrong. Germline CDR1 and CDR2: MNHNS and SASEGT. The CDR3 covers 16 residues. CDR3 bases: TGTGCCAGCAGTGTCGACCGGGACAGGAGCTCCTACGAGCAGTACTTC. This gives the protein CASSVDRDRSSYEQYF.

CDR3 bases: TGTGCCTGGAGTCATAGGAGAAGTGGAGGCTACACCTTC. Its protein product is CAWSHRRSGGYTF. The genes are TRBV30 and TRBJ1-2; D unresolved. Per germline, CDR1 GTSNPN and CDR2 SVGIG (reference sequence). The CDR3 length is 13 residues. Trimming pared 2 bases from V and 8 bases from J, leaving 15 bases between.

This clone came up once. The V gene is TRBV5-1, the J gene TRBJ1-4, with 11 bases aligning to TRBD1. Germline V lookup: CDR1 SGHRS, CDR2 YFSETQ. CDR3 length equals 16 residues. The V gene end was trimmed by 4 bases and the J gene end by 1 base; junction bases not matched to a gene: 3. CDR3 sequence: CASSVGTGGTNEKLFF. The DNA for the CDR3 is TGCGCCAGCAGCGTCGGGACAGGGGGAACTAATGAAAAACTGTTTTTT.

This chain connects TRBV14 to TRBJ1-3; 8 bases map to TRBD1. The germline V gene has CDR1 SGHDN and CDR2 FVKESK. The CDR3 runs 17 residues. V was pared by 4 bases and J by 0 bases, with 8 bases of the junction left unmatched. CDR3 protein: CASSRSTGGSSGNTIYF. CDR3 nucleotide sequence: TGTGCCAGCAGCCGATCCACAGGGGGGTCCTCTGGAAACACCATATATTTT.

This clone was recorded a few times. J is TRBJ2-5 and V is TRBV7-6, with TRBD2 identical over 8 bases. V dropped 6 bases and J dropped 5; count of bases not matched to a gene: 8. There are 14 residues in the CDR3. From germline, CDR1 is SGHVS and CDR2 FNYEAQ. The chain's CDR3 is CASSRRGGPETQYF. CDR3 coding DNA: TGTGCCAGCAGTCGACGGGGGGGCCCGGAGACCCAGTACTTC.